A selection of T cell receptor beta chains follows, all from one sample in a study of metastatic and nonmetastatic thyroid tumors. Through MiXCR, TCRdb re-clonotyped the PCR reads. This table has approximately 8,000 clones, approximately 23% appearing once. Sequencing input: tumor tissue. These TCRs come from a female donor with papillary thyroid cancer or a benign thyroid nodule (not recorded which). Some clones in this sample may be carry-over from other donors' samples. Each CDR3 is given with its conserved first and last residue. D genes are given only for firm matches. Size values are once, few and many counts, or a class for expanded clones, and some rows have none.

J gene	V gene	D gene	clone size	CDR3 DNA	CDR3 protein
TRBJ2-2	TRBV19	.	many	TGTGCCAGTAGTATCCCGGACTATAACACCGGGGAGCTGTTTTTT	CASSIPDYNTGELFF
TRBJ2-3	TRBV2	.	few	TGTGCCAGCAGCTGGGCTCGAAGCACAGATACGCAGTATTTT	CASSWARSTDTQYF
TRBJ2-7	TRBV13	.	many	TGTGCCAGCAGCTCCGGGACTCAGAGACCTTTTTCCTACGAGCAGTACTTC	CASSSGTQRPFSYEQYF
TRBJ2-7	TRBV6-2/TRBV6-3	TRBD1	.	TGTGCCATCCGGTCAGGGGGCTGGTACGAGCAGTACTTC	CAIRSGGWYEQYF
TRBJ2-3	TRBV10-3	TRBD1	.	TGTGCCATCAGTTGGACAGGGACCAGCACAGATACGCAGTATTTT	CAISWTGTSTDTQYF
TRBJ2-1	TRBV5-1	TRBD2	many	TGCGCCAGCAGCTTGGAAGGTGGCGGGAGGTGGGGTGATGAGCAGTTCTTC	CASSLEGGGRWGDEQFF
TRBJ2-7	TRBV2	TRBD1	medium-sized	TGTGCCAGCAGTGGGACGGACAGGGGATTCGACGAGCAGTACTTC	CASSGTDRGFDEQYF
TRBJ1-3	TRBV5-1	.	.	TGCGCCAGCAGCGCCGGGACATCCGGAAACACCATATATTTT	CASSAGTSGNTIYF
TRBJ1-1	TRBV12-3/TRBV12-4	.	few	TGTGCCAGCAGTTACTTGCCCCTCGGGAGAGCTGAAGCTTTCTTT	CASSYLPLGRAEAFF
TRBJ1-5	TRBV15	TRBD1	large	TGTGCCACCAGCAGGGGACAGGAAAATCAGCCCCAGCATTTT	CATSRGQENQPQHF
TRBJ2-5	TRBV11-2	.	many	TGTGCCAGCAGCGCTGCGTCGGCCCACCAAGAGACCCAGTACTTC	CASSAASAHQETQYF
TRBJ1-1	TRBV28	.	few	TGTGCCAGCACATTAGCAAGATTGAACACTGAAGCTTTCTTT	CASTLARLNTEAFF
TRBJ1-4	TRBV12-3/TRBV12-4	.	few	TGTGCCAGCAGTTTAGCGAGTGCAGCGAACGAAAAACTGTTTTTT	CASSLASAANEKLFF
TRBJ2-1	TRBV12-3/TRBV12-4	.	.	TGTGCCAGCAACCCATTAGGGAATGAGCAGTTCTTC	CASNPLGNEQFF
TRBJ2-7	TRBV7-9	TRBD2	many	TGTGCCAGCAGTTTTACTAGCGTATACGAGCAGTACTTC	CASSFTSVYEQYF
TRBJ2-3	TRBV15	TRBD2	few	TGTGCCACCAGCAGAGAGTGGCGGGAGTCAGATACGCGGTATTTT	CATSREWRESDTRYF
TRBJ2-3	TRBV20-1	.	medium-sized	TGCAGTGCTGAAGCGGGGACAGGAGATACGCAGTATTTT	CSAEAGTGDTQYF
TRBJ2-2	TRBV6-5	TRBD2	few	TGTGCCAGCAGTTACCGGAAAGGGGCGGGAGGGAACACCGGGGAGCTGTTTTTT	CASSYRKGAGGNTGELFF
TRBJ2-1	TRBV5-1	.	.	TGCGCCAGCAGCTTGGCCTCGGGGAATGAGCAGTTCTTC	CASSLASGNEQFF
TRBJ1-5	TRBV12-3/TRBV12-4	.	medium-sized	TGTGCCAGCTACGGAGGCTCGGGCCAGCCCCAGCATTTT	CASYGGSGQPQHF
TRBJ2-7	TRBV20-1	.	many	TGCAGTGCTAATTTAGACGGCTCCTACGAGCAGTACTTC	CSANLDGSYEQYF
TRBJ2-7	TRBV3-1	.	many	TGTGCCAGCAGCCGCTTGAGGAATGCATACGAGCAGTACTTC	CASSRLRNAYEQYF
TRBJ2-7	TRBV15	.	medium-sized	TGTGCCACCAGCAGAGGGGGGTCGAACGAGCAGTACTTC	CATSRGGSNEQYF
TRBJ1-5	TRBV6-4	.	medium-sized	TGTGCCAGCAGCGAAACCTGGGGGTCCAATCAGCCCCAGCATTTT	CASSETWGSNQPQHF
TRBJ2-7	TRBV28	.	few	TGTGCCAGCGGTGTCGGGTTGTTAGGAAGGTACGAGCAGTACTTC	CASGVGLLGRYEQYF
TRBJ2-3	TRBV6-1	.	.	TGTGCCAGCAGGCGACAGATTTATGGCACAGATACGCAGTATTTT	CASRRQIYGTDTQYF
TRBJ1-2	TRBV5-6	.	many	TGTGCCAGCAAGGACATGGGAACTAACTATGGCTACACCTTC	CASKDMGTNYGYTF
TRBJ2-7	TRBV6-1	TRBD2	.	TGTGCCAGCAGGAGGACTAGCGGGCCAAGCTCCTACGAGCAGTACTTC	CASRRTSGPSSYEQYF
TRBJ2-1	TRBV7-2	TRBD2	few	TGTGCCAGCAGCCTAGCGGGAGTCTACAATGAGCAGTTCTTC	CASSLAGVYNEQFF
TRBJ2-1	TRBV5-1	.	many	TGCGCCAGCAGCTCACAGGGCGGGTCCTACAATGAGCAGTTCTTC	CASSSQGGSYNEQFF
TRBJ2-2	TRBV12-3/TRBV12-4	TRBD1	many	TGTGCCAGCAGCATCTCCGGGACAGGAAACACCGGGGAGCTGTTTTTT	CASSISGTGNTGELFF
TRBJ1-6	TRBV6-1	.	few	TGTGCCAGCAGTGTTTTTGGATCACCCTTCCACTTT	CASSVFGSPFHF
TRBJ2-7	TRBV6-1	.	medium-sized	TGTGCCAGCAGCCAAACGGGGGCAGGGGAGCAGTACTTC	CASSQTGAGEQYF
TRBJ2-7	TRBV6-1	TRBD1	.	TGTGCCAGCGGACAGGGGGCCCATGAGCAGTACTTC	CASGQGAHEQYF
TRBJ1-1	TRBV7-3	.	many	TGTGCCAGCAGCTTTGGACACCAGAACACTGAAGCTTTCTTT	CASSFGHQNTEAFF
TRBJ1-1	TRBV12-3/TRBV12-4	.	medium-sized	TGTGCCAGCAGCCCCGGTGGCAGTCCGGGAAGTGAAGCTTTCTTT	CASSPGGSPGSEAFF
TRBJ2-2	TRBV28	TRBD1	few	TGTGCCAGCACCGAAGACAGGGGGTGTTCCGGGGAGCTGTTTTTT	CASTEDRGCSGELFF
TRBJ2-7	TRBV20-1	.	many	TGCAGTGCTAGTGGTGGGGCTAGCGTTTCCTACGAGCAGTACTTC	CSASGGASVSYEQYF
TRBJ2-2	TRBV7-9	TRBD1	many	TGTGCCAGCAAAACACAGGGGGCGCGGACCGGGGAGCTGTTTTTT	CASKTQGARTGELFF
TRBJ2-6	TRBV6-1	.	medium-sized	TGTGCCAGCAGCGAAACAGGGACCGGGGCCAACGTCCTGACTTTC	CASSETGTGANVLTF
TRBJ1-1	TRBV20-1	.	.	TGCAGTCTCATTTCGTTCTCTGAAGCTTTCTTT	CSLISFSEAFF
TRBJ1-2	TRBV12-3/TRBV12-4	.	.	TGTGCCAGCAGTGCCTCGGGAGAGACGGATCTCTATGGCTACACCTTC	CASSASGETDLYGYTF
TRBJ2-1	TRBV11-2	TRBD2	.	TGTGCCAGCAGCTTAGAACTAGCGGGGGGGGAGTCCTACAATGAGCAGTTCTTC	CASSLELAGGESYNEQFF
TRBJ2-3	TRBV20-1	TRBD2	many	TGCAGTGCTAGAGGCCAACTAGCGGGAGGACCAGATACGCAGTATTTT	CSARGQLAGGPDTQYF
TRBJ1-1	TRBV11-2	TRBD1	many	TGTGCCAGCAGCCCCAACAGGGGGATGAGATACACTGAAGCTTTCTTT	CASSPNRGMRYTEAFF
TRBJ2-5	TRBV7-8	TRBD2	.	TGTGCCAGCAGCTTAGGCGGGGGGGCCGGGGAGACCCAGTACTTC	CASSLGGGAGETQYF
TRBJ1-4	TRBV20-1	TRBD1	many	TGCAGTGCGCGGGACAGGATGAAACTGTTTTTT	CSARDRMKLFF
TRBJ2-1	TRBV15	TRBD1	large	TGTGCCACCAGTACCGGACAGGATTTATACAATGAGCAGTTCTTC	CATSTGQDLYNEQFF
TRBJ2-2	TRBV5-1	TRBD2	.	TGCGCCAGCAAGCGGGATCCGAACACCGGGGAGCTGTTTTTT	CASKRDPNTGELFF
TRBJ1-6	TRBV19	.	many	TGTGCCAGTAGTATAGCGGGCACGAGCTCCTATAATTCACCCCTCCACTTT	CASSIAGTSSYNSPLHF
TRBJ2-7	TRBV11-1	.	.	TGTGCCAGCAGCCCTCTGGGATCTGTGGACGAGCAGTACTTC	CASSPLGSVDEQYF
TRBJ1-2	TRBV6-5	TRBD1	few	TGTGCCAGCAGTCTACAGGGGACTTCTGGCTACACCTTC	CASSLQGTSGYTF
TRBJ2-5	TRBV12-3/TRBV12-4	.	many	TGTGCCAGCAGTTCCTCCGACACTCGGAAGACCCAGTACTTC	CASSSSDTRKTQYF
TRBJ1-1	TRBV5-1	.	.	TGCGCCAGCATCTTTCAAGCCTCGCGGGCTGCGAATACTGAAGCTTTCTTT	CASIFQASRAANTEAFF
TRBJ2-1	TRBV5-1	TRBD1	.	TGCGCCAGCAGCTTGGTGACAGGGGGCGCGGAAGAGCAGTTCTTC	CASSLVTGGAEEQFF
TRBJ1-3	TRBV11-3	TRBD1	many	TGTGCCAGCAGCTTAGGGGACAGTAACTCTGGAAACACCATATATTTT	CASSLGDSNSGNTIYF
TRBJ2-2	TRBV7-6	TRBD2	.	TGTGCCAGCAGCGAAAATCTGGGGTGGGGGACTAGCGGGCGGTCGAACACCGGGGAGCTGTTTTTT	CASSENLGWGTSGRSNTGELFF
TRBJ2-5	TRBV11-2	TRBD1	many	TGTGCCAGCAGTTCGACAGGGGGCGCAGGAGAGACCCAGTACTTC	CASSSTGGAGETQYF
TRBJ2-3	TRBV28	.	.	TGTGCCAGCAGTCCTAATACACATGGACGCACAGATACGCAGTATTTT	CASSPNTHGRTDTQYF